This T cell receptor beta chain emerged from a study of T cell changes during pregnancy in multiple sclerosis. Some clones are missing from TCRdb's copy, which holds only in-frame ones; the method was immunoSEQ multiplex PCR. The sample carries under 80,000 clones, 85% to 95% recorded once. There are 16 residues in the CDR3. With 5 bases removed from V and 3 bases from J, the gap between germline ends came to 19 bases. Germline V CDR1 and CDR2: SGHTA, FQGTGA. The sample holds one count of this clone. The receptor was isolated from a female donor with multiple sclerosis, enrolled in a pregnancy study. The chain links TRBV7-3 to TRBJ1-1; D perhaps matches TRBD1 (6 bases). The source material was peripheral blood, sampled before pregnancy. Written as DNA, the CDR3 is TGTGCCAGCAGCCCAAACCCCGGGGGGCGATACACTGAAGCTTTCTTT. This translates into CASSPNPGGRYTEAFF.